The present T cell receptor (beta chain) was sequenced within a study of shared clonotypes between healthy human individuals. In germline, CDR1 is ENHRY, CDR2 SYGVKD. V was clipped by 2 bases and J by 2 bases, with 14 bases between them. The CDR3 runs 16 residues. TCRdb's copy holds only in-frame clones and misses some; the assay was immunoSEQ multiplex PCR. In the table there are approximately 2.4 million clones, about 94% of which are singletons. The sequencing input was naive CD4+ T cells sorted from blood. Regarding subset: CD45RA+ positively selected. This receptor was identified in a young man in good health. The chain uses TRBV10-3 and TRBJ2-3; either TRBD1 or TRBD2 may supply D (6 bases each). The CDR3 DNA reads TGTGCCATCAGTGAGGGACGGGGGCTGTCCACAGATACGCAGTATTTT. Amino acid sequence: CAISEGRGLSTDTQYF.